Sequencing of this TCR beta chain was carried out in a study of CD8 T cells in ankylosing spondylitis. Study conclusions and caveats: Reactive arthritis synovial fluid and blood previously showed some of these motif variants.

Germline CDR1 SGHRS, CDR2 YFSETQ. The V and J ends lost 3 bases and 0 bases, in that order; junction bases with no gene match: 9. This CDR3 has 18 amino acids. Comments on this clonotype: Antigen unknown.

MiXCR, applied by TCRdb to the 5' RACE reads, yields one record per CDR3 protein. The data show approximately 340,000 distinct CDR3 sequences, roughly 14% seen once. Sequencing input: blood, either unsorted or a sorted T cell fraction (not recorded which). The V gene is TRBV5-1, the J gene TRBJ2-1; 10 bases map to TRBD1. The sequence was obtained from a male donor with ankylosing spondylitis or in good health (not recorded which). CDR3 nucleotide sequence: TGCGCCAGCAGCTCGGGACAGGGGTACTTATCCTCCTACAATGAGCAGTTCTTC. This codes for CASSSGQGYLSSYNEQFF.